The 32 T cell receptor beta chains presented below share a single source sample, sequenced in a study of OX40 agonist ivuxolimab in advanced cancers. Sequenced by immunoSEQ multiplex PCR; TCRdb stores in-frame clones only, minus some. The table lists 68,000 or so clones, roughly 83% of them singletons. Here the sequenced sample was CD4+ or CD8+ T cells sorted from blood, taken in a trial of the OX40 agonist ivuxolimab. These receptors were collected from an adult with an advanced solid tumor such as melanoma, head and neck, liver or kidney cancer.

This clone has only a few counts. The CDR3 DNA reads TGTGCCAGCAGTGAATCTGGACGCAAGCGGCGGTGGACTGAAGCTTTCTTT. Translation: CASSESGRKRRWTEAFF. The V call is TRBV2, the J call TRBJ1-1; unclear D gene. The CDR3 length is 17 residues. Trimming removed 2 bases from V and 5 bases from J, with 21 bases in between. Germline CDR1 and CDR2: SNHLY and FYNNEI.

The J gene is TRBJ2-7, the V gene TRBV6-1, with 12 bases fitting TRBD1. CDR3 length: 15 amino acids. Germline CDR1 MNHNS, CDR2 SASEGT. V shed 10 bases, J shed 6 bases, and the junction held 13 bases outside the gene matches. The CDR3 is CATTPGGTGGIEQYF. CDR3 nucleotides: TGTGCCACCACCCCGGGCGGGACAGGGGGCATCGAGCAGTACTTC.

The chain recombines TRBV15 with TRBJ1-5; D gene ambiguous. The V and J ends lost 1 base and 0 bases respectively, with 10 bases between them. This CDR3 comprises 16 residues. Germline V gene sequence: CDR1 LNHNV, CDR2 YYDKDF (reference sequence). The CDR3 loop is CATSRAAGISNQPQHF. CDR3 DNA: TGTGCCACCAGCAGAGCGGCAGGAATTAGCAATCAGCCCCAGCATTTT.

The CDR3 DNA reads as TGTGCCAGCAGTTACTACGGGACAGAGCAAGGGGCCAACGTCCTGACTTTC. The encoded protein is CASSYYGTEQGANVLTF. The chain combines TRBV27 with TRBJ2-6; 7 nucleotides align to TRBD1. Germline V gives CDR1 MNHEY, CDR2 SMNVEV (reference sequence). The CDR3 covers 17 residues. V lost 4 bases and J lost 4; bases outside the gene matches: 10.

This chain connects TRBV6-5 to TRBJ2-1, with D perhaps assigned TRBD1 or TRBD2 (5 bases each). Germline loops: CDR1 MNHEY, CDR2 SVGAGI. V dropped 6 bases and J dropped 0 bases, with 12 bases sitting between them. The CDR3 sequence is 15 residues long. The chain's CDR3 is CASRISGSSYNEQFF. CDR3 bases: TGTGCCAGCAGAATATCAGGGAGCTCCTACAATGAGCAGTTCTTC.

V is TRBV6-5 and J is TRBJ2-7, with TRBD1 matching 10 bases. The CDR3 runs 15 residues. V shed 2 bases and J 4 bases; nucleotides not matched to a gene: 5. The V gene's germline CDR1 is MNHEY and CDR2 SVGAGI. The CDR3 DNA reads as TGTGCCAGCAGTTACCGGGACAGGGGACGGTACGAGCAGTACTTC. This encodes CASSYRDRGRYEQYF.

The chain links TRBV9 to TRBJ2-1, with D unclear. Trimming stripped 0 bases from V and 4 bases from J, with 17 bases between. Germline V gene sequence: CDR1 SGDLS, CDR2 YYNGEE. The CDR3 length is 17 residues. CDR3 DNA: TGTGCCAGCAGCGTAGAACCGGGCTCCTCCGTATACAATGAGCAGTTCTTC. Protein: CASSVEPGSSVYNEQFF. The full variable domain, in which reference TRBV9 and TRBJ2-1 provide the parts outside the CDR3, is DSGVTQTPKHLITATGQRVTLRCSPRSGDLSVYWYQQSLDQGLQFLIQYYNGEERAKGNILERFSAQQFPDLHSELNLSSLELGDSALYFCASSVEPGSSVYNEQFFGPGTRLTVL.

This clone was observed once. The chain links TRBV5-5 to TRBJ1-1, with D unclear. CDR3 size: 13 residues. The germline CDR1 and CDR2 sequences are SGHKS and YYEKEE (reference sequence). Deletions cut 0 bases from V and 1 base from J, with 4 bases between. The CDR3 DNA reads as TGTGCCAGCAGCTTGGTTAGGAACACTGAAGCTTTCTTT. This encodes CASSLVRNTEAFF.

This clone has only a few counts. This may come from a read error, since a much larger clone is one base off. The rearrangement links TRBV5-4 to TRBJ2-6; 7 bases agree with TRBD1. CDR3 length: 15 amino acids. The V gene's germline CDR1 is SGHNT and CDR2 YYREEE (reference sequence). The trim removed 3 bases at V and 2 bases at J, leaving 2 bases unmatched. DNA for the CDR3: TGTGCCAGCAGCTCGGGACAGACTGGGGCCAACGTCCTGACTTTC. This gives the protein CASSSGQTGANVLTF.

The CDR3 sequence: CASSVAGVNSPLHF. The CDR3 region has the DNA TGTGCCAGCAGCGTAGCAGGGGTGAATTCACCCCTCCACTTT. The chain employs TRBV9 and TRBJ1-6; tentative D call: TRBD1 (6 bases). This CDR3 region has 14 residues. Germline-derived CDR1 and CDR2 are SGDLS and YYNGEE. V dropped 0 bases and J dropped 7 bases, with 8 bases sitting between them. The complete variable domain, with remaining parts taken from reference TRBV9 and TRBJ1-6, reads DSGVTQTPKHLITATGQRVTLRCSPRSGDLSVYWYQQSLDQGLQFLIQYYNGEERAKGNILERFSAQQFPDLHSELNLSSLELGDSALYFCASSVAGVNSPLHFGNGTRLTVT.

V usage is TRBV29-1 and J usage is TRBJ1-5; 9 nucleotides align to TRBD1. Germline-derived CDR1 and CDR2 are SQVTM and ANQGSEA. V shed 5 bases, J shed 5 bases, and the junction held 7 bases outside the gene matches. The CDR3 runs 14 residues. The CDR3 DNA reads TGCAGCGTTTCTACAGGGGGCCCCTATCAGCCCCAGCATTTT. Protein: CSVSTGGPYQPQHF.

This chain links TRBV6-5 with TRBJ1-1, with 9 bases lining up with TRBD1. V dropped 0 bases and J dropped 5; count of bases not matched to a gene: 1. The V gene's germline CDR1 is MNHEY and CDR2 SVGAGI. The CDR3 totals 14 residues. This CDR3 is CASSYSGTGTEAFF. CDR3 DNA: TGTGCCAGCAGTTACTCCGGGACAGGGACTGAAGCTTTCTTT.

Points on this clone: The germline gene is not matched at one end of the junction; a read error may be the cause. Other nucleotide sequences in the sample specify the same CDR3. The chain recombines TRBV5-1 with TRBJ1-1, with D unresolved. This CDR3 is built from 13 residues. Germline-derived CDR1 and CDR2 are SGHRS and YFSETQ. As DNA, the CDR3 is TGCGCCAGCAGCTTTACAGTGAACACTGAAGCCTTCTTT. As protein: CASSFTVNTEAFF. Combining the CDR3 with reference TRBV5-1 and TRBJ1-1 gives the whole variable domain KAGVTQTPRYLIKTRGQQVTLSCSPISGHRSVSWYQQTPGQGLQFLFEYFSETQRNKGNFPGRFSGRQFSNSRSEMNVSTLELGDSALYLCASSFTVNTEAFFGQGTRLTVV.

The rearrangement links TRBV14 to TRBJ2-5, with D possibly being TRBD1 (5 bases). Trimming pared 0 bases from V and 1 base from J, leaving 15 bases between. This CDR3 spans 17 amino acids. The V gene's germline CDR1 is SGHDN and CDR2 FVKESK. CDR3: CASSQDGPGHRQETQYF. The CDR3 coding sequence is TGTGCCAGCAGCCAAGATGGCCCAGGGCATCGCCAAGAGACCCAGTACTTC.

The chain combines TRBV27 with TRBJ1-1; no clear D gene. The CDR3 loop spans 13 amino acids. Trimming pared 5 bases from V and 6 bases from J, leaving 13 bases between. Per the germline V gene, CDR1 is MNHEY and CDR2 is SMNVEV (reference sequence). This chain's CDR3 is CASSPGQHSEAFF. CDR3 sequence (DNA): TGTGCCAGCAGTCCCGGCCAGCATTCTGAAGCTTTCTTT.

The genes are TRBV6-5 and TRBJ2-7; no definite D call. This CDR3 contains 14 residues. The germline V gene has CDR1 MNHEY and CDR2 SVGAGI. V was cut by 0 bases and J by 3 bases, with 9 bases left in between. In DNA form, the CDR3 reads TGTGCCAGCAGTTACTCCTCAGGAAACTACGAGCAGTACTTC. As protein: CASSYSSGNYEQYF.

This clone was counted a few times. The CDR3 spells CASSFTGLGTEAFF. Here the CDR3 DNA reads TGTGCCAGCAGCTTTACAGGGCTGGGCACTGAAGCTTTCTTT. J is TRBJ1-1 and V is TRBV5-6; TRBD1 is a possible D gene (6 bases). Deletions cut 2 bases from V and 4 bases from J, with 12 bases between. CDR3 length equals 14 residues. The germline V gene encodes CDR1 SGHDT and CDR2 YYEEEE.

This clone was found a few times. This chain links TRBV11-3 with TRBJ1-1; tentative D call: TRBD1 (5 bases). The CDR3 sequence is 13 residues long. Looked up from germline, CDR1 is SGHNT and CDR2 is YENEEA. Trimming took off 2 bases at V and 4 bases at J, with 8 bases between the two ends. CDR3 sequence reads: CASSLSRVTEAFF. In nucleotides, the CDR3 is TGTGCCAGCAGCTTAAGCAGGGTCACTGAAGCTTTCTTT.

This chain uses TRBV11-1 with TRBJ2-3; D is unresolved. Germline V gives CDR1 SGHAT, CDR2 FQDESV (reference sequence). The V and J ends lost 2 bases and 0 bases respectively, with 12 bases between them. The length of the CDR3 is 16 residues. DNA of the CDR3: TGTGCCAGCAGCTTAAGTACGGTGGGGAGCACAGATACGCAGTATTTT. Protein sequence: CASSLSTVGSTDTQYF.

The chain is built from TRBV11-2 and TRBJ1-3; maybe TRBD1 (5 bases). V was trimmed by 6 bases and J by 3 bases, leaving 12 bases between them. The CDR3 has 14 residues. Germline V gene sequence: CDR1 SGHAT, CDR2 FQNNGV. The CDR3 reads CASRTQGLGNTIYF. CDR3 DNA sequence: TGTGCCAGCAGAACCCAGGGACTTGGAAACACCATATATTTT.

The rearrangement links TRBV19 to TRBJ2-7; 7 bases are a match to TRBD2. V lost 7 bases, J lost 0 bases, and 9 bases stayed unmatched. Germline V gene sequence: CDR1 LNHDA, CDR2 SQIVND (reference sequence). This CDR3 is built from 15 residues. The CDR3 DNA is TGTGCCAGTACCTCCGGCCGCGGGAGCTCCTACGAGCAGTACTTC. It codes for CASTSGRGSSYEQYF.

This chain joins TRBV6-5 and TRBJ1-1; D remains unclear. Germline CDR1 and CDR2: MNHEY and SVGAGI. This CDR3 is 10 amino acids long. The V gene lost 2 bases and the J gene lost 11 bases, with 6 bases spanning the gap. The CDR3 reads CASSYNPAFF. CDR3 nucleotide sequence: TGTGCCAGCAGTTACAATCCGGCTTTCTTT.

The chain recombines TRBV19 with TRBJ2-5; D is perhaps TRBD2 (6 bases). Per germline, CDR1 LNHDA and CDR2 SQIVND (reference sequence). V was pared by 1 base and J by 9 bases, with 18 bases between. The CDR3 runs 15 residues. Written as DNA, the CDR3 is TGTGCCAGTAGTATAGTCGGGGGACGACCTCCGGCCCAGTACTTC. Translated, it gives CASSIVGGRPPAQYF.

The DNA for the CDR3 is TGTGCCAGCTCACCCCACCGACAGATGAACACTGAAGCTTTCTTT. Amino acids: CASSPHRQMNTEAFF. The chain has TRBV18 and TRBJ1-1; D is perhaps TRBD1 (5 bases). Germline V gene lookup returns CDR1 KGHSH and CDR2 LQKENI. This CDR3 contains 15 residues. V dropped 3 bases and J dropped 0 bases, with 11 bases sitting between them.

As to this clone: The sample carries other DNA sequences with the same CDR3. The rearrangement links TRBV6-5 to TRBJ1-3; D perhaps matches TRBD1 (6 bases). The CDR3 is 14 residues long. The germline V gene has CDR1 MNHEY and CDR2 SVGAGI. V lost 2 bases and J lost 4, with 9 bases in between. The CDR3 DNA follows: TGTGCCAGCAGTTACGGGGGGCAGGGAAACACCATATATTTT. It is translated as CASSYGGQGNTIYF.

This chain joins TRBV4-3 and TRBJ2-7, with a possible D match to TRBD2 (6 bases). Germline V lookup: CDR1 LGHNA, CDR2 YSLEER. This CDR3 contains 14 residues. V gave up 4 bases and J gave up 4 bases, with 14 bases separating them. The chain's CDR3 is CASSPDGGVYEQYF. The DNA for the CDR3 is TGCGCCAGCAGCCCAGACGGGGGAGTGTACGAGCAGTACTTC.

The chain employs TRBV6-5 and TRBJ2-7, with 7 nucleotides matching TRBD1. Germline V lookup: CDR1 MNHEY, CDR2 SVGAGI. The V gene end was trimmed by 7 bases and the J gene end by 7 bases; junction bases not matched to a gene: 13. The CDR3 spans 14 residues. CDR3: CASNKNRQGWEQYF. The CDR3 coding sequence is TGTGCCAGCAACAAAAACCGACAGGGCTGGGAGCAGTACTTC.

The V and J genes are TRBV27 and TRBJ2-1; 11 positions match TRBD2. V lost 3 bases, J lost 8 bases, and 9 bases stayed unmatched. The germline gives CDR1 MNHEY, CDR2 SMNVEV (reference sequence). The CDR3 covers 16 residues. Written as DNA, the CDR3 is TGTGCCAGCAGTTTGTTAGCGGGAGGGCCTTTATATGAGCAGTTCTTC. Translated, it gives CASSLLAGGPLYEQFF.

The V gene is TRBV2, the J gene TRBJ1-1; D remains unclear. The V gene lost 10 bases and the J gene lost 7 bases, with 13 bases spanning the gap. The CDR3 extends over 11 amino acids. CDR1 is SNHLY, CDR2 FYNNEI, per germline. In DNA form, the CDR3 reads TGTGCCATGACAAGTGAGGGTGAAGCTTTCTTT. Amino acid sequence: CAMTSEGEAFF.

V usage is TRBV7-3 and J usage is TRBJ1-1, with 7 positions matching TRBD1. After removal of 0 bases from V and 5 bases from J, the junction contained 3 bases not matched to a gene. Germline CDR1 reads SGHTA; CDR2 reads FQGTGA. The CDR3 is 14 amino acids. The CDR3 DNA sequence: TGTGCCAGCAGCTTAACAGGGGGCAATACTGAAGCTTTCTTT. Translating gives CASSLTGGNTEAFF.

The genes are TRBV5-1 and TRBJ2-6; 8 bases line up with TRBD1. J was trimmed by 1 base and V by 7 bases; bases with no gene match: 1. Germline values: CDR1 SGHRS, CDR2 YFSETQ. The CDR3 runs to 14 residues. CDR3 bases: TGCGCCAGCCAGGGGGCGTCTGGGGCCAACGTCCTGACTTTC. Amino acid sequence: CASQGASGANVLTF.

This clone was seen just once. DNA for the CDR3: TGTGCCAGCAGCTTGGACAGGGCAGACGAGCAGTACTTC. Amino acids: CASSLDRADEQYF. V usage is TRBV7-9 and J usage is TRBJ2-7, with TRBD1 identical over 8 bases. The CDR3 is made up of 13 amino acids. After removal of 3 bases from V and 5 bases from J, the junction contained 3 bases not matched to a gene. CDR1 is SEHNR and CDR2 is FQNEAQ in the germline V gene (reference sequence).